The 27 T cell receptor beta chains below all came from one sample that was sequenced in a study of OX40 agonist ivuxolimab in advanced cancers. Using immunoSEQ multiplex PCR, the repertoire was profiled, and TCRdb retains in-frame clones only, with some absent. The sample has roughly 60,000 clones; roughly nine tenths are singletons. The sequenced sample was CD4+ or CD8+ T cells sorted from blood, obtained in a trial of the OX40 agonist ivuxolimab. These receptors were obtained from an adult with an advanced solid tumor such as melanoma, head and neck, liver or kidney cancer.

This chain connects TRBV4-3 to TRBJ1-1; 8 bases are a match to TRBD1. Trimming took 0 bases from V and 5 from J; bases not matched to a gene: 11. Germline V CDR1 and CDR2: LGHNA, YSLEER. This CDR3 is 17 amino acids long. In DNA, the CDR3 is TGCGCCAGCAGCCAAGATCTTCGTCAGGGGGCGATAACTGAAGCTTTCTTT. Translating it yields CASSQDLRQGAITEAFF.

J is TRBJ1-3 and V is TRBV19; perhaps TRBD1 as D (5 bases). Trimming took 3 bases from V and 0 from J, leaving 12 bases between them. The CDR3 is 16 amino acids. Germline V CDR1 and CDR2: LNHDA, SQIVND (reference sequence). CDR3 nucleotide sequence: TGTGCCAGTAGTATGCAACCAGGGATCTCTGGAAACACCATATATTTT. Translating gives CASSMQPGISGNTIYF.

In nucleotides, the CDR3 is TGTGCCAGCAGCCCCGACAGGGGGCATCAGCCCCAGCATTTT. Translating it yields CASSPDRGHQPQHF. The chain has TRBV27 and TRBJ1-5, with TRBD1 matching over 10 bases. J lost 5 bases, V lost 6 bases, and 4 bases had no gene match. CDR1 is MNHEY, CDR2 SMNVEV, per germline (reference sequence). The CDR3 runs 14 residues.

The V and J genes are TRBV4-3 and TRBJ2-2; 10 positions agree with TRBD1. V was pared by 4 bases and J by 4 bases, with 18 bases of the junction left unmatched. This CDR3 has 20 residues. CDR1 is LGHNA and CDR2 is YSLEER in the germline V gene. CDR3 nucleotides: TGCGCCAGCAGCCCGACTACCGGGACAGGGGTGCGGTTGGGCACCGGGGAGCTGTTTTTT. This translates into CASSPTTGTGVRLGTGELFF.

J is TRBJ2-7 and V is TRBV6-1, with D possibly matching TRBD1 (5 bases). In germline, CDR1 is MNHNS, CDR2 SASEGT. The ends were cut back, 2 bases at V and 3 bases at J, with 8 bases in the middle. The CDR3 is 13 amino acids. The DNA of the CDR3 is TGTGCCAGCAGTGAACAGGGTGTCTACGAGCAGTACTTC. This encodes CASSEQGVYEQYF.

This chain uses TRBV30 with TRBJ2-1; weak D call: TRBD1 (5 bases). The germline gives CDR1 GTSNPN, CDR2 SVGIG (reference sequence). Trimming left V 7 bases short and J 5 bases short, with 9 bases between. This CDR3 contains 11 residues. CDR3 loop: CAFRGDNEQFF. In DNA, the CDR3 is TGTGCCTTTAGGGGCGACAATGAGCAGTTCTTC.

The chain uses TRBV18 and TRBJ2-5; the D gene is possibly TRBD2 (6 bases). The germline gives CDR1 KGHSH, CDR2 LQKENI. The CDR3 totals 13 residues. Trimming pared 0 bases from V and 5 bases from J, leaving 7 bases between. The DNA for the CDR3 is TGTGCCAGCTCACCACCGCGGGGTGAGACCCAGTACTTC. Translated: CASSPPRGETQYF.

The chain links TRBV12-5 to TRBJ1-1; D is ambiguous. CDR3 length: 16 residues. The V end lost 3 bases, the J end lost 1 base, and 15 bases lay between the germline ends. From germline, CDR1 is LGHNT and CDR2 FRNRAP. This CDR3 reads CASGFVLRGENTEAFF. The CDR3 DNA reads TGTGCTAGTGGTTTCGTGCTTCGGGGTGAGAACACTGAAGCTTTCTTT.

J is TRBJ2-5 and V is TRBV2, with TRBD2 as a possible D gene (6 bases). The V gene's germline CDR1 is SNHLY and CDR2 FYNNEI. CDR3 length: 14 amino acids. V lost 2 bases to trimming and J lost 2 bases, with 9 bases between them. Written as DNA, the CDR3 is TGTGCCAGCAGTGAAAGGGCGGGACAAGAGACCCAGTACTTC. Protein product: CASSERAGQETQYF. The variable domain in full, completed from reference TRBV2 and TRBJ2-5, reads EPEVTQTPSHQVTQMGQEVILRCVPISNHLYFYWYRQILGQKVEFLVSFYNNEISEKSEIFDDQFSVERPDGSNFTLKIRSTKLEDSAMYFCASSERAGQETQYFGPGTRLLVL.

Written as DNA, the CDR3 is TGCGCCAGCAGCTTGCCTGGGACTAGCGGTTCAGATTCCCAGCAGTACTTC. Protein product: CASSLPGTSGSDSQQYF. This chain joins TRBV5-1 and TRBJ2-7; 11 bases match TRBD2. The V and J ends lost 1 base and 8 bases, in that order; junction bases with no gene match: 14. Germline-derived CDR1 and CDR2 are SGHRS and YFSETQ. CDR3 length equals 17 residues.

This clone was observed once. The CDR3 reads CASGRGNQPQHF. Here the CDR3 DNA reads TGTGCCAGCGGGAGGGGCAATCAGCCCCAGCATTTT. The V gene is TRBV6-5, the J gene TRBJ1-5; D unresolved. Germline V gene sequence: CDR1 MNHEY, CDR2 SVGAGI. This CDR3 contains 12 residues. The germline V and J ends were trimmed by 8 bases and 2 bases, with 7 bases remaining between them.

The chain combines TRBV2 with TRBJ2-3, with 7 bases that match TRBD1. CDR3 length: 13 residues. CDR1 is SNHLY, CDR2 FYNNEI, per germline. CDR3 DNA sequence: TGTGTCCGAGGGGGCATAAGCCCAGATACGCAGTATTTT. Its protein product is CVRGGISPDTQYF.

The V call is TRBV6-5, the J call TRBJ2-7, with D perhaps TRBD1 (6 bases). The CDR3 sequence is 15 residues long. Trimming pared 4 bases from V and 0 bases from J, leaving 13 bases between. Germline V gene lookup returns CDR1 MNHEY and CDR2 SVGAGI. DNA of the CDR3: TGTGCCAGCAGTTCAGGGACACACCCCTCCTACGAGCAGTACTTC. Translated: CASSSGTHPSYEQYF.

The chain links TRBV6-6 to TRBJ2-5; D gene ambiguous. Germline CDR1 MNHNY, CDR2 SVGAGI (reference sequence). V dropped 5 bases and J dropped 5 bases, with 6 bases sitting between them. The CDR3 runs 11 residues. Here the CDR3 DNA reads TGTGCCAGCAGTCAAGCGGAGACCCAGTACTTC. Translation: CASSQAETQYF.

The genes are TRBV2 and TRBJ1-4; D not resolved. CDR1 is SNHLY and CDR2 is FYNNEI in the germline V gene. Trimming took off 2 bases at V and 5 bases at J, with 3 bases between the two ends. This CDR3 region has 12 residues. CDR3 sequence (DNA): TGTGCCAGCAGTGAACAGAATGAAAAACTGTTTTTT. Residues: CASSEQNEKLFF.

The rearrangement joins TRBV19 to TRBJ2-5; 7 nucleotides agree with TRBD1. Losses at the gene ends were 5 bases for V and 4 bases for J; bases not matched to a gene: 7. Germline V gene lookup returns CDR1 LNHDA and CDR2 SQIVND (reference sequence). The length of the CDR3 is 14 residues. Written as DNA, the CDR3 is TGTGCCAGTAGTCGACAGGGATTCGGAGAGACCCAGTACTTC. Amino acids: CASSRQGFGETQYF.

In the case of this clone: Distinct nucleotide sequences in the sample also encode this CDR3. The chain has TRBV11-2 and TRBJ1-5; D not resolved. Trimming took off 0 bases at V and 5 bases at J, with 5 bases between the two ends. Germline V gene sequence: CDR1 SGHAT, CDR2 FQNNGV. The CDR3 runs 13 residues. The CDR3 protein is CASSLDRDQPQHF. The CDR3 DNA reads TGTGCCAGCAGCTTAGATAGAGATCAGCCCCAGCATTTT.

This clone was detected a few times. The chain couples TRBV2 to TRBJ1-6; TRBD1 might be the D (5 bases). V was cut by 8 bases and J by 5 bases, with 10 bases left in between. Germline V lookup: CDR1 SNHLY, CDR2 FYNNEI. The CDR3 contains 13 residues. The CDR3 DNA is TGTGCCAGCTCGACAGACAATAATTCACCCCTCCACTTT. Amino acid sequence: CASSTDNNSPLHF.

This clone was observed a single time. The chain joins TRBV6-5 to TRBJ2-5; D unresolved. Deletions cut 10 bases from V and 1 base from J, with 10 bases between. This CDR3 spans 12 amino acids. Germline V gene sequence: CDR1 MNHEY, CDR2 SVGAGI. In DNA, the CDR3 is TGTGCCACGACCTCATCCCAAGAGACCCAGTACTTC. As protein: CATTSSQETQYF.

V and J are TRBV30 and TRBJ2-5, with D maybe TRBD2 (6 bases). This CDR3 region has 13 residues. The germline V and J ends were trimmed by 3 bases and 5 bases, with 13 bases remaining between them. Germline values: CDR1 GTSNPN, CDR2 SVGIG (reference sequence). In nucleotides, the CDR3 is TGTGCCTGGAGGAATCCGGGGAGGGAGACCCAGTACTTC. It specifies CAWRNPGRETQYF.

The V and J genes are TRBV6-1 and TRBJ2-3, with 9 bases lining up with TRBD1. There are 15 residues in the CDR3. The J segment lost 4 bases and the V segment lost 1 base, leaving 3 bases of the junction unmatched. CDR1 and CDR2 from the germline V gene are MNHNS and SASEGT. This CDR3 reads CASSEDRGPADTQYF. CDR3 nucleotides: TGTGCCAGCAGTGAAGACAGGGGGCCCGCAGATACGCAGTATTTT.

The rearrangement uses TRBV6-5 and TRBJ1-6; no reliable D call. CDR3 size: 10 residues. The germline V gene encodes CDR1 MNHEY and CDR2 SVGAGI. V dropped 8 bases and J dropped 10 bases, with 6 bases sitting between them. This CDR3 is CASPRSPLHF. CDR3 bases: TGTGCCAGCCCCCGGTCACCCCTCCACTTT.

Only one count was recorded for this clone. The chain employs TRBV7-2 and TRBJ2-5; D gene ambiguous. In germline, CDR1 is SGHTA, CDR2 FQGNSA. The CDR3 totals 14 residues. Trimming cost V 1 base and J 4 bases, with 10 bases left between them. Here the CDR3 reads CASSLGAERETQYF. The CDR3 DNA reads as TGTGCCAGCAGCTTAGGGGCAGAGAGAGAGACCCAGTACTTC.

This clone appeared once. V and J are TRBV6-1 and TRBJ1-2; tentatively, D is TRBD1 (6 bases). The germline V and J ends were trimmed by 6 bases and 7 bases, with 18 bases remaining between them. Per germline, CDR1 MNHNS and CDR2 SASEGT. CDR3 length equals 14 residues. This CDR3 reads CASRKTGEGGGYTF. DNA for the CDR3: TGTGCCAGCAGGAAGACAGGAGAGGGTGGTGGCTACACCTTC.

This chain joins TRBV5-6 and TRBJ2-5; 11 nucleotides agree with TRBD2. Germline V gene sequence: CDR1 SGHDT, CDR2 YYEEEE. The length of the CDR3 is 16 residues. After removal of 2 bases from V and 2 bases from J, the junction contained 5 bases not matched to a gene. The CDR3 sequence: CASSLKLAGGQETQYF. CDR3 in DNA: TGTGCCAGCAGCTTAAAATTAGCGGGGGGGCAAGAGACCCAGTACTTC.

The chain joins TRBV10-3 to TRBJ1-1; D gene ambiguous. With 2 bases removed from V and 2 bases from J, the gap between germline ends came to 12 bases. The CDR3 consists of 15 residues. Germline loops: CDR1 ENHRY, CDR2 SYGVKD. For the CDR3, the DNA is TGTGCCATCAGTGAGATGGTCCCGAGCAACACTGAAGCTTTCTTT. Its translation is CAISEMVPSNTEAFF.

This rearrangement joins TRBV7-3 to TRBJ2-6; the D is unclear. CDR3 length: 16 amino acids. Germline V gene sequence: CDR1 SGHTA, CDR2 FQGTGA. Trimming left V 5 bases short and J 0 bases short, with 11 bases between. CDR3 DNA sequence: TGTGCCAGCAGCCAATCGACCCGCTCTGGGGCCAACGTCCTGACTTTC. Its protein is CASSQSTRSGANVLTF.